This entry lists 20 T cell receptor beta chains sequenced from one sample in a study of shared clonotypes between healthy human individuals. The repertoire was sequenced with immunoSEQ multiplex PCR; TCRdb's copy has only in-frame clones and lacks some. The table lists about 680,000 clones, around 73% of them singletons. Source material: memory CD4+ T cells sorted from blood. Subset meaning: CD45RA-negative fraction. The receptors were gathered from a woman in her 30s in good health.

This rearrangement joins TRBV6-1 to TRBJ1-1, with no clear D. Trimming cost V 8 bases and J 1 base, with 11 bases left between them. The germline CDR1 and CDR2 sequences are MNHNS and SASEGT. The CDR3 extends over 13 amino acids. The CDR3 DNA follows: TGTGCCAGCGCGATACAACAGAACACTGAAGCTTTCTTT. Translating it yields CASAIQQNTEAFF.

V and J are TRBV10-3 and TRBJ1-1; D unclear. The CDR3 has 13 residues. Germline-derived CDR1 and CDR2 are ENHRY and SYGVKD. V gave up 10 bases and J gave up 4 bases, with 16 bases separating them. The CDR3 DNA follows: TGTGCCACCCAAGGCCCCAAGGGCACTGAAGCTTTCTTT. Its protein is CATQGPKGTEAFF.

This clone has ten or more counts. The rearrangement links TRBV28 to TRBJ2-4, with D perhaps matching TRBD1 (5 bases). The CDR3 covers 14 residues. Germline CDR1 is MDHEN and CDR2 is SYDVKM. Between the trimmed V and J ends, which lost 2 bases and 1 base, there was a span of 6 bases. CDR3 region: CASSLRGAKNIQYF. Written as DNA, the CDR3 is TGTGCCAGCAGTTTAAGGGGCGCCAAAAACATTCAGTACTTC.

This clone was recorded a few times. This chain connects TRBV10-1 to TRBJ2-6; D remains ambiguous. The CDR3 is 14 residues long. Germline V lookup: CDR1 WNHNN, CDR2 SYGVQD (reference sequence). Trimming took 3 bases from V and 1 from J, leaving 4 bases between them. CDR3 nucleotides: TGCGCCAGCAGTGACACGTCTGGGGCCAACGTCCTGACTTTC. Protein sequence: CASSDTSGANVLTF.

This clone was seen a few times. This chain connects TRBV19 to TRBJ1-1; D is possibly TRBD1 (5 bases). Germline V gene lookup returns CDR1 LNHDA and CDR2 SQIVND (reference sequence). The CDR3 extends over 15 amino acids. Trimming cost V 1 base and J 4 bases, with 13 bases left between them. The CDR3 DNA is TGTGCCAGTAGTATAGGGGCCCAGGGATCCACTGAAGCTTTCTTT. Translating gives CASSIGAQGSTEAFF.

DNA for the CDR3: TGTGCCAGCAGCCGGGGACAGGTGAACTCTGGAAACACCATATATTTT. Amino acid sequence: CASSRGQVNSGNTIYF. This chain connects TRBV5-4 to TRBJ1-3; 8 nucleotides agree with TRBD1. Germline V gene data show CDR1 as SGHNT and CDR2 as YYREEE (reference sequence). Trimming at V came to 4 bases and at J to 0 bases, leaving 6 bases not matched to a gene. The CDR3 totals 16 residues.

With respect to this clone: Only one base separates this from a far larger clonotype, so it likely reflects a read error. The CDR3 nucleotides read TGTGCCAGCAGTGACACCTACGAGCAGTACTTC. As protein: CASSDTYEQYF. The chain links TRBV6-5 to TRBJ2-7; D is uncertain. The V end lost 5 bases, the J end lost 2 bases, and 4 bases lay between the germline ends. This CDR3 is built from 11 residues. Germline V gene sequence: CDR1 MNHEY, CDR2 SVGAGI.

The rearrangement joins TRBV5-1 to TRBJ1-1, with TRBD1 matching 7 bases. Germline lookup yields CDR1 SGHRS and CDR2 YFSETQ. With V trimmed by 4 bases and J by 5 bases, 14 bases remained unmatched. The CDR3 loop spans 16 amino acids. The CDR3 reads CASSAGRLQGKTEAFF. Here the CDR3 DNA reads TGCGCCAGCAGCGCCGGTAGATTACAGGGGAAGACTGAAGCTTTCTTT.

The chain joins TRBV5-8 to TRBJ2-7; possibly TRBD1 for D (6 bases). Trimming removed 0 bases from V and 7 bases from J, with 20 bases in between. Germline V gives CDR1 SGHTS, CDR2 YDEGEE. The CDR3 totals 16 residues. The CDR3 loop is CASSLALGQGIGEQYF. The CDR3 DNA is TGTGCCAGCAGCTTGGCTTTGGGACAAGGGATCGGGGAGCAGTACTTC.

The chain links TRBV14 to TRBJ2-6; tentative D call: TRBD1 (5 bases). The CDR3 has 16 amino acids. The germline CDR1 and CDR2 sequences are SGHDN and FVKESK. Trimming pared 4 bases from V and 0 bases from J, leaving 10 bases between. DNA for the CDR3: TGTGCCAGCAGCCGGGGCAGTTACTCTGGGGCCAACGTCCTGACTTTC. Translated, it gives CASSRGSYSGANVLTF.

The chain carries TRBV30 and TRBJ2-5, with D possibly TRBD2 on 7 matching bases. V lost 1 base to trimming and J lost 5 bases, with 23 bases between them. The CDR3 sequence is 17 residues long. The germline gives CDR1 GTSNPN, CDR2 SVGIG (reference sequence). The CDR3 region is CAWSEYRVTGLGETQYF. CDR3 sequence (DNA): TGTGCCTGGAGTGAGTACAGGGTCACAGGACTAGGGGAGACCCAGTACTTC.

The chain has TRBV30 and TRBJ2-5; TRBD1 aligns across 8 bases. This CDR3 comprises 15 residues. The germline gives CDR1 GTSNPN, CDR2 SVGIG (reference sequence). J was trimmed by 4 bases and V by 1 base; bases with no gene match: 8. In DNA form, the CDR3 reads TGTGCCTGGAGTGAACCCAGGGGGCGCACAGAGACCCAGTACTTC. Translation gives CAWSEPRGRTETQYF. The whole variable domain, filled in from reference TRBV30 and TRBJ2-5, reads SQTIHQWPATLVQPVGSPLSLECTVEGTSNPNLYWYRQAAGRGLQLLFYSVGIGQISSEVPQNLSASRPQDRQFILSSKKLLLSDSGFYLCAWSEPRGRTETQYFGPGTRLLVL.

This rearrangement joins TRBV20-1 to TRBJ2-7, with D possibly being TRBD2 (5 bases). The length of the CDR3 is 11 residues. Looked up from germline, CDR1 is DFQATT and CDR2 is SNEGSKA (reference sequence). In nucleotides, the CDR3 is TGCGGCTCCAGGACTGTTAGGGAGCAGTACTTC. As protein: CGSRTVREQYF.

The chain recombines TRBV11-2 with TRBJ2-5; 8 bases align to TRBD2. Germline V CDR1 and CDR2: SGHAT, FQNNGV. CDR3 size: 15 residues. J gave up 4 bases and V 5 bases, and 9 bases lay outside the gene matches. In nucleotides, the CDR3 is TGTGCCAGCAGCAAGGGACACCGGGAGGGAGAGACCCAGTACTTC. Its translation: CASSKGHREGETQYF.

The chain recombines TRBV23-1 with TRBJ2-5; D may be TRBD1 or TRBD2 (5 bases each). TRBV23-1 is labeled an ORF, and its function is uncertain. The CDR3 is made up of 16 amino acids. Trimming removed 3 bases at V and 4 bases at J, with 18 bases between. This chain's CDR3 is CASSHPRTPRGETQYF. CDR3 bases: TGCGCCAGCAGTCACCCTCGAACCCCGAGGGGAGAGACCCAGTACTTC.

J is TRBJ1-5 and V is TRBV21-1. TRBV21-1 is deemed a pseudogene. This CDR3 contains 16 residues. CDR3 DNA sequence: TGTGCCAGCAGCAAAGTAGGGCAGCTTAGCAATCAGCCCCAGCATTTT. Encoded protein: CASSKVGQLSNQPQHF.

This clone was recorded only once. The DNA of the CDR3 is TGTGCCAGCAGTTACTTGGCTAGCGGGAGGGTCGAGCAGTACTTC. As protein: CASSYLASGRVEQYF. The gene calls are TRBV6-5 and TRBJ2-5; 12 bases are a match to TRBD2. The J call may be incorrect, as the DNA end agrees better with TRBJ2-7. Germline V gives CDR1 MNHEY, CDR2 SVGAGI. The CDR3 length is 15 residues.

This clone was found many times. CDR3 loop: CASSRDSNEKLFF. CDR3 DNA sequence: TGTGCCAGCAGCCGGGACAGTAATGAAAAACTGTTTTTT. This chain uses TRBV11-2 with TRBJ1-4; 7 nucleotides match TRBD1. Germline V gene data show CDR1 as SGHAT and CDR2 as FQNNGV. With V trimmed by 5 bases and J by 4 bases, 1 base remained unmatched. This CDR3 comprises 13 residues.

The V and J genes are TRBV15 and TRBJ2-5, with a tentative D call TRBD1 (6 bases). The V end was cut by 4 bases, the J end by 1 base, with 10 bases between. Looked up from germline, CDR1 is LNHNV and CDR2 is YYDKDF (reference sequence). The CDR3 has 14 amino acids. The CDR3 reads CATSNGQPQETQYF. Written as DNA, the CDR3 is TGTGCCACCAGCAACGGACAGCCCCAAGAGACCCAGTACTTC.

This clone was detected a few times. This chain links TRBV6-5 with TRBJ1-5; no clear D. Trimming removed 7 bases at V and 5 bases at J, with 15 bases between. CDR3 length equals 14 residues. CDR1 is MNHEY, CDR2 SVGAGI, per germline. The CDR3 DNA reads TGTGCCAGCAATTCTGATAAGGGCGATCAGCCCCAGCATTTT. Its protein is CASNSDKGDQPQHF.